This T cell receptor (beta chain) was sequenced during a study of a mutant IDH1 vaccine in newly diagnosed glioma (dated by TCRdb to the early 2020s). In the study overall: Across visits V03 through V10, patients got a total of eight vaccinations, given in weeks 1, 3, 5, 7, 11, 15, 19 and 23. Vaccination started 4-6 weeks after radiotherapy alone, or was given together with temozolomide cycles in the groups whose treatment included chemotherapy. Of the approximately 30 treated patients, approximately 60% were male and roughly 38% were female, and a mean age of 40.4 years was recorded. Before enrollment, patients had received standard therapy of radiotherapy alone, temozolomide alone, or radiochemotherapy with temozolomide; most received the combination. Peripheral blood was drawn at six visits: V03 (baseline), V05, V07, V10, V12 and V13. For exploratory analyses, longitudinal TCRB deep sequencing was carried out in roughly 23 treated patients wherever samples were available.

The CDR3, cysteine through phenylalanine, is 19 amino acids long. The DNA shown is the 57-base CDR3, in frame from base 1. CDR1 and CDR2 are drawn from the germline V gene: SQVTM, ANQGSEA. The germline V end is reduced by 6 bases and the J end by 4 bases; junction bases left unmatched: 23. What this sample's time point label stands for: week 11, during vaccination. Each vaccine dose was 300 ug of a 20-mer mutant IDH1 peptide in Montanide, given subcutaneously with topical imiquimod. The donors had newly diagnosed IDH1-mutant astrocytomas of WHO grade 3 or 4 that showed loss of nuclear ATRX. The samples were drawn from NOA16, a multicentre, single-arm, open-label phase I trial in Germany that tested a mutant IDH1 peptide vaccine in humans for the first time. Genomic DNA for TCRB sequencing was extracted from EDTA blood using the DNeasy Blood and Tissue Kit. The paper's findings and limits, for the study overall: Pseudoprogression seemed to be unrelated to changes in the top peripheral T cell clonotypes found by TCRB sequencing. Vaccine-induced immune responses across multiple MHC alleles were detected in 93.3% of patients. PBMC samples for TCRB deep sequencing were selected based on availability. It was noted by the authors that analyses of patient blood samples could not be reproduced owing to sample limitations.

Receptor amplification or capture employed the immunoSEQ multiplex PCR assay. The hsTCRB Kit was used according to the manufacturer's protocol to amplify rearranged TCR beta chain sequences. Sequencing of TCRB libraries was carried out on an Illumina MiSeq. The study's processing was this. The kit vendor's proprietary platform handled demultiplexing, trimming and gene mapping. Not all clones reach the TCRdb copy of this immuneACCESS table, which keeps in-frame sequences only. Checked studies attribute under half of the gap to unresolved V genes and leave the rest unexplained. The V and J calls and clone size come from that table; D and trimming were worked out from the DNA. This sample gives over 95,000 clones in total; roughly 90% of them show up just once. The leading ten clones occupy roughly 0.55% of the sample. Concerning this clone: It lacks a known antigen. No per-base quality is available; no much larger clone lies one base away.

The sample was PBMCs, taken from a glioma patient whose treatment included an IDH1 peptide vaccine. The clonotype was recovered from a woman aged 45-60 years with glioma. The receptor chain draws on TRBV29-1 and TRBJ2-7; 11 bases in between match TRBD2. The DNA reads TGCAGCGTACTAAAACTATCTAGCGGGAGGTTAACCCCCCATTACGAGCAGTACTTC. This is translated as CSVLKLSSGRLTPHYEQYF.